This T cell receptor beta chain was profiled in a study of cytotoxic CD8 clonotypes in ibrutinib-treated CLL. About the study: Researchers reported 11 relapsed/refractory and about 15 treatment-naive patients, 17 of them IGHV unmutated. Once treatment had gone on for a median of around eleven months, range 6 to 36, response samples were drawn. Study conclusions and caveats: Sampling times, which were not matched between the groups, differed between sustained-remission patients and progressing patients.

The table came from immunoSEQ multiplex PCR; TCRdb's copy has only in-frame clones and leaves some out. The sample lists 150,000 to 200,000 clones, approximately 91% seen once, with roughly 3% in the top ten. Points on this clone: The antigen remains undetermined.

From germline, CDR1 is SGHDT and CDR2 YYEEEE. This CDR3 comprises 18 residues. V shed 4 bases and J 3 bases; nucleotides not matched to a gene: 12. The TCR comes from a human donor with chronic lymphocytic leukemia. Sequencing was performed on PBMCs, taken at disease progression, from a patient treated with ibrutinib. The chain couples TRBV5-6 to TRBJ1-4; TRBD1 agrees at 10 bases. The CDR3 coding sequence is TGTGCCAGCAGCACCCAACGACAGGGGGCAGGTTCTAATGAAAAACTGTTTTTT. Amino acids: CASSTQRQGAGSNEKLFF.